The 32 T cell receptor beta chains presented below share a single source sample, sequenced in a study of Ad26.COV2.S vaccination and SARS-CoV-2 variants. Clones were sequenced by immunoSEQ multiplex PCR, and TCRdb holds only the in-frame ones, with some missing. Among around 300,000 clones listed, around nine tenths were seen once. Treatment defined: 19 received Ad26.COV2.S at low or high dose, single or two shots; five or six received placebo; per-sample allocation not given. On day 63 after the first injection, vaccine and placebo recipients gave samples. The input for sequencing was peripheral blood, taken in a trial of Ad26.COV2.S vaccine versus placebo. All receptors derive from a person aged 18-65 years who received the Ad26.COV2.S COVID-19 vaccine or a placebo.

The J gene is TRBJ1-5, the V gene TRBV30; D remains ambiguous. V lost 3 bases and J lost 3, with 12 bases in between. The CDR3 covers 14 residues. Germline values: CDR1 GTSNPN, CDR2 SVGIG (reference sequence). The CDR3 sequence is CAWSPGQPNQPQHF. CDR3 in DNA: TGTGCCTGGAGCCCCGGCCAGCCCAATCAGCCCCAGCATTTT.

CDR3 nucleotides: TGTGCCAGCAGTGATGGCGGCAGCATGAACACTGAAGCTTTCTTT. This sequence encodes CASSDGGSMNTEAFF. This rearrangement joins TRBV2 to TRBJ1-1; D is ambiguous. V lost 3 bases and J lost 0, with 11 bases in between. This CDR3 comprises 15 residues. CDR1 and CDR2 (germline): SNHLY, FYNNEI.

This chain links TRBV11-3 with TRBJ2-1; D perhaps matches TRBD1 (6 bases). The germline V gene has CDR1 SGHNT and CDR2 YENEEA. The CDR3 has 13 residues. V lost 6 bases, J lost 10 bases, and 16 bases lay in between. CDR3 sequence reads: CASSRTVVGEQFF. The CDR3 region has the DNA TGTGCCAGCAGTAGGACAGTTGTCGGGGAGCAGTTCTTC.

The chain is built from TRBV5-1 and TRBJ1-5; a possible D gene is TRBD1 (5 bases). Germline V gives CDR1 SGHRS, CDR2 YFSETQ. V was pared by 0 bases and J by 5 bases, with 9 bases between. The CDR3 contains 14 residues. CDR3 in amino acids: CASSLGQGDQPQHF. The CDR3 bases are TGCGCCAGCAGCTTGGGGCAGGGTGATCAGCCCCAGCATTTT.

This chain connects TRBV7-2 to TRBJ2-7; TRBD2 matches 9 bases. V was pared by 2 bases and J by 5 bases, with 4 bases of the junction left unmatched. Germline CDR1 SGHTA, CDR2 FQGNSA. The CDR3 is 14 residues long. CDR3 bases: TGTGCCAGCAGCTTACTTGAGCGGGGGGACGAGCAGTACTTC. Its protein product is CASSLLERGDEQYF.

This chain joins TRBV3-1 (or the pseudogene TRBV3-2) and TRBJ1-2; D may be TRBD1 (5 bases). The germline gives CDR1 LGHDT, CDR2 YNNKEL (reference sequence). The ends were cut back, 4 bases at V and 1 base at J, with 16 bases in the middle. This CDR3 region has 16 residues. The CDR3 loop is CASSPQTGNLNYGYTF. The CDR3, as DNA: TGTGCCAGCAGCCCTCAAACAGGAAACCTTAACTATGGCTACACCTTC.

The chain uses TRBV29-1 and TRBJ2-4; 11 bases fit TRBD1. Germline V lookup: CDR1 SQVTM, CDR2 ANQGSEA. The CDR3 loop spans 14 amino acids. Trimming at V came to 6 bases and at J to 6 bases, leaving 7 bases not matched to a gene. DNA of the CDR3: TGCAGCGTACTCGGACAGGGGGCACGAAACATTCAGTACTTC. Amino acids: CSVLGQGARNIQYF. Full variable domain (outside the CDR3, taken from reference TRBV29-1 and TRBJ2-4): SAVISQKPSRDICQRGTSLTIQCQVDSQVTMMFWYRQQPGQSLTLIATANQGSEATYESGFVIDKFPISRPNLTFSTLTVSNMSPEDSSIYLCSVLGQGARNIQYFGAGTRLSVL.

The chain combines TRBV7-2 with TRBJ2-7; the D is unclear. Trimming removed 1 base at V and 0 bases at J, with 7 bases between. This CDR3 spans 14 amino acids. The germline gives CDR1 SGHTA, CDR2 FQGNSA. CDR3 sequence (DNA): TGTGCCAGCAGCTTAGGGCAGCGCTCCTACGAGCAGTACTTC. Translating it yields CASSLGQRSYEQYF.

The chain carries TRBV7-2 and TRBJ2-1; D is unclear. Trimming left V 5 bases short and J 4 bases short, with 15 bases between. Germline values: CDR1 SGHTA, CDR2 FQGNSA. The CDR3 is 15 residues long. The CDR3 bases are TGTGCCAGCAGCCCCCCTTCCGGATGGTACAATGAGCAGTTCTTC. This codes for CASSPPSGWYNEQFF. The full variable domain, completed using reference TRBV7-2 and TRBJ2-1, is GAGVSQSPSNKVTEKGKDVELRCDPISGHTALYWYRQSLGQGLEFLIYFQGNSAPDKSGLPSDRFSAERTGGSVSTLTIQRTQQEDSAVYLCASSPPSGWYNEQFFGPGTRLTVL.

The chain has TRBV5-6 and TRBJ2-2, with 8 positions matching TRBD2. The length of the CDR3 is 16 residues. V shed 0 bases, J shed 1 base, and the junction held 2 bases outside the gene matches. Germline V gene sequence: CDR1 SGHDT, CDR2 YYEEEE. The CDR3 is CASSLGLAGNTGELFF. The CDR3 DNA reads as TGTGCCAGCAGCTTGGGGCTAGCGGGGAACACCGGGGAGCTGTTTTTT.

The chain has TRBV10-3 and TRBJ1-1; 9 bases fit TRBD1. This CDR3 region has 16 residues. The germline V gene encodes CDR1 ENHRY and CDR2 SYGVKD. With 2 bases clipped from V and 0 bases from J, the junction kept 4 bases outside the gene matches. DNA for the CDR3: TGTGCCATCAGTGAGAGGACAGGGGCTTTGAACACTGAAGCTTTCTTT. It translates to CAISERTGALNTEAFF.

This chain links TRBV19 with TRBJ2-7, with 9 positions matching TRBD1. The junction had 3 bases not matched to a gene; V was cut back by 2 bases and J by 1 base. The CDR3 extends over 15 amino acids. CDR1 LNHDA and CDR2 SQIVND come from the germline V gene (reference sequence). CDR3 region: CASSISGTGSYEQYF. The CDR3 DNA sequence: TGTGCCAGTAGTATAAGTGGGACAGGGTCCTACGAGCAGTACTTC.

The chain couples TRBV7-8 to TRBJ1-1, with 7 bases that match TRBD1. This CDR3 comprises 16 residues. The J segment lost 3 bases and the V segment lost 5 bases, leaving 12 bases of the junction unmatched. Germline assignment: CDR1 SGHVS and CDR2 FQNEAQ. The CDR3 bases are TGTGCCAGCAGCAGACCTTCCGGGACAGCGGACACTGAAGCTTTCTTT. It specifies CASSRPSGTADTEAFF.

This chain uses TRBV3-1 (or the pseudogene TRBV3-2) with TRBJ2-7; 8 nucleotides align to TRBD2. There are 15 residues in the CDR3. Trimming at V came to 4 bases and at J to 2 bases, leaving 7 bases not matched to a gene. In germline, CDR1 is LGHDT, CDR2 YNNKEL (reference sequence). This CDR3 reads CASSLSGSGAYEQYF. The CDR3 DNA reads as TGTGCCAGCAGCCTGTCAGGTAGCGGGGCCTACGAGCAGTACTTC.

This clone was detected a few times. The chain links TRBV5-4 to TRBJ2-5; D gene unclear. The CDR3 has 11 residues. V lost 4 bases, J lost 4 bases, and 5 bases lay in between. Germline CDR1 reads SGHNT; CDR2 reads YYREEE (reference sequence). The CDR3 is CASSVRETQYF. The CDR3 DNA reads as TGTGCCAGCAGCGTGCGAGAGACCCAGTACTTC.

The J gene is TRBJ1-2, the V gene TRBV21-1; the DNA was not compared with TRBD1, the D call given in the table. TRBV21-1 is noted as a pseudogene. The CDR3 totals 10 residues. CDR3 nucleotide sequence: TGCGCTACAGGGGACTATGGCTACACCTTC. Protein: CATGDYGYTF.

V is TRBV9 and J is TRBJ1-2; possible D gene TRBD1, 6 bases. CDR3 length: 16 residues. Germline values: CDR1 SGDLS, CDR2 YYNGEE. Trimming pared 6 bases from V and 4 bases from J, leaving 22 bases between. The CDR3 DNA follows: TGTGCCAGCACCGATAATAGGGGGGGAAACGCCTATGGCTACACCTTC. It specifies CASTDNRGGNAYGYTF.

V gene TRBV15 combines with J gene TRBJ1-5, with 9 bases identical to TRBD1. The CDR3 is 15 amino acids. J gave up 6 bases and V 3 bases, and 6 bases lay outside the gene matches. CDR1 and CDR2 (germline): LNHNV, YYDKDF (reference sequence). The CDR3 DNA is TGTGCCACCAGCAGGGGACGGACAGGGGCTCAGCCCCAGCATTTT. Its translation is CATSRGRTGAQPQHF. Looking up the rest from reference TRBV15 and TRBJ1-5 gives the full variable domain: DAMVIQNPRYQVTQFGKPVTLSCSQTLNHNVMYWYQQKSSQAPKLLFHYYDKDFNNEADTPDNFQSRRPNTSFCFLDIRSPGLGDTAMYLCATSRGRTGAQPQHFGDGTRLSIL.

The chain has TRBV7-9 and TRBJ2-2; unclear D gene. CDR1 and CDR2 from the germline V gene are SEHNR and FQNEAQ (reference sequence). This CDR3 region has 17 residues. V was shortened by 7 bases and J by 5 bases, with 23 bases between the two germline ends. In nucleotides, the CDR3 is TGTGCCAGCAAATCGTCCTGGATCGGAGCCTCGACCGGGGAGCTGTTTTTT. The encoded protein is CASKSSWIGASTGELFF.

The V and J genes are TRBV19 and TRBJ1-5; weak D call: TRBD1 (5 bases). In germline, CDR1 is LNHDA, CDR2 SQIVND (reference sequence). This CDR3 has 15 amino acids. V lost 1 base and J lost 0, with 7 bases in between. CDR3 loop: CASSIGGISNQPQHF. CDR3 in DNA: TGTGCCAGTAGTATAGGGGGCATTAGCAATCAGCCCCAGCATTTT.

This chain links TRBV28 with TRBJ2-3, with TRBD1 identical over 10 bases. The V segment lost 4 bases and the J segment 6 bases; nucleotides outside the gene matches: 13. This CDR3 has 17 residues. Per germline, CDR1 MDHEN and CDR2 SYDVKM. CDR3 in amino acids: CASSSYPGTGVKDTQYF. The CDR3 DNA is TGTGCCAGCAGTTCCTATCCCGGGACAGGGGTAAAGGATACGCAGTATTTT.

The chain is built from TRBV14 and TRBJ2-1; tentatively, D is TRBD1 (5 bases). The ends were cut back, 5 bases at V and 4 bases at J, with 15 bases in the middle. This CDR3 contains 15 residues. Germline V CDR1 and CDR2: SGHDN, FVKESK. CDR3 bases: TGTGCCAGCAGCATGTGGTTAGGGGTGTACAATGAGCAGTTCTTC. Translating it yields CASSMWLGVYNEQFF.

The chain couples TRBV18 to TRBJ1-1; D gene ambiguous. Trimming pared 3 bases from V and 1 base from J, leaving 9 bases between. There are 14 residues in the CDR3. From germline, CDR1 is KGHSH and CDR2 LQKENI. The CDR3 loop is CASSPLDGNTEAFF. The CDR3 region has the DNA TGTGCCAGCTCACCGCTGGATGGGAACACTGAAGCTTTCTTT.

The CDR3 is CASSFVGGVNYGYTF. The CDR3 DNA reads TGTGCCAGCAGTTTTGTAGGGGGCGTGAACTATGGCTACACCTTC. The rearrangement links TRBV28 to TRBJ1-2; TRBD1 aligns across 7 bases. The CDR3 loop spans 15 amino acids. Germline CDR1 reads MDHEN; CDR2 reads SYDVKM. J was trimmed by 2 bases and V by 3 bases; bases with no gene match: 6.

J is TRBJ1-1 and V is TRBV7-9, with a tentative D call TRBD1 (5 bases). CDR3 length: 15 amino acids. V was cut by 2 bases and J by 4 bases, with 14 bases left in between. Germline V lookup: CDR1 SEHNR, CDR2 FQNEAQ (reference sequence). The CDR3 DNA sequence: TGTGCCAGCAGCTTACAGGTCGGGGCCGGCACTGAAGCTTTCTTT. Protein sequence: CASSLQVGAGTEAFF.

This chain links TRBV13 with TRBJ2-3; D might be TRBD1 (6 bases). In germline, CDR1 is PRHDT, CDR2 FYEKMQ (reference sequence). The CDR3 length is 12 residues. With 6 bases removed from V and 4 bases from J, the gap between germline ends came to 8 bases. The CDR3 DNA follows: TGTGCCAGCAGGCAGGGGCCAGATACGCAGTATTTT. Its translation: CASRQGPDTQYF.

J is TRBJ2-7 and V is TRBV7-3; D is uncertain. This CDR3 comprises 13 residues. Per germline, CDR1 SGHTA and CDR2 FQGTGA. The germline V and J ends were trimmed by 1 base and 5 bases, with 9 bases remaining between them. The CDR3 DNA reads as TGTGCCAGCAGCTTAATGCTCTCAGACGAGCAGTACTTC. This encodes CASSLMLSDEQYF.

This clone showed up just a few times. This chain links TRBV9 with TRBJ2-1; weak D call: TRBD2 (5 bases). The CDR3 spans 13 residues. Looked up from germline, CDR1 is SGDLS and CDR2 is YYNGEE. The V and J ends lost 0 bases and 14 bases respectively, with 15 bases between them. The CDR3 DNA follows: TGTGCCAGCAGCGTAGGGGATAACCCGCGGGAGTTCTTC. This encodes CASSVGDNPREFF.

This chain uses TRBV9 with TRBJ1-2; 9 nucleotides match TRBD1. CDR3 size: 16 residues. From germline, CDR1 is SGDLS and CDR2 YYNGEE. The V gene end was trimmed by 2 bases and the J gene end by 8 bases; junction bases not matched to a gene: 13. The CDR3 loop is CASSVTTGGDEDGYTF. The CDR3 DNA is TGTGCCAGCAGCGTTACCACAGGGGGCGACGAAGACGGCTACACCTTC.

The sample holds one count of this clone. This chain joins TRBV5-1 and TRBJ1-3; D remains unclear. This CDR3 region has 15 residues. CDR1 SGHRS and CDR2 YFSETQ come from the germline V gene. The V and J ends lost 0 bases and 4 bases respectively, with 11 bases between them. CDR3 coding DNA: TGCGCCAGCAGCTTGGATCTGTTTTCAGGAAACACCATATATTTT. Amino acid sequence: CASSLDLFSGNTIYF.

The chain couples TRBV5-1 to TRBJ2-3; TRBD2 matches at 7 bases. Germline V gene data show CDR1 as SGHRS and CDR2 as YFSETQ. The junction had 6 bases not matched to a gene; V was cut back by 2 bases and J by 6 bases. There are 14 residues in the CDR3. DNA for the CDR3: TGCGCCAGCAGCTTACCGGGGCGGGAGGATACGCAGTATTTT. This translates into CASSLPGREDTQYF.

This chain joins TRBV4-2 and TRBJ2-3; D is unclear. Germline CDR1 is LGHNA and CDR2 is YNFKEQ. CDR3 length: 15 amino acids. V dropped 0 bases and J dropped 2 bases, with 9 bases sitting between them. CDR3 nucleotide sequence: TGTGCCAGCAGCCAAGAGGTGGACCTCACAGATACGCAGTATTTT. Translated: CASSQEVDLTDTQYF.